These 17 T cell receptor beta chains came from one sample sequenced in a study of CD8+ T cells in alopecia areata. The sequencing template was cDNA reverse transcribed from extracted RNA. The repertoire was sequenced with immunoSEQ multiplex PCR; TCRdb's copy has only in-frame clones and lacks some. The repertoire holds 110,000 or so clones, with 45% to 65% as singletons. Treatment noted: oral pan-JAK inhibitor, 5-10 mg twice daily. The material sequenced was CD4+ T cells sorted from blood, taken at week 24, from a patient treated with tofacitinib. All receptors come from a human donor with alopecia areata.

The chain uses TRBV19 and TRBJ1-5; D call uncertain. Trimming removed 3 bases from V and 10 bases from J, with 13 bases in between. CDR1 and CDR2 from the germline V gene are LNHDA and SQIVND (reference sequence). The CDR3 sequence is 13 residues long. The CDR3 protein is CASSMDPSKPQHF. CDR3 sequence (DNA): TGTGCCAGTAGTATGGATCCATCGAAACCCCAGCATTTT.

V is TRBV5-4 and J is TRBJ2-5; D might be TRBD1 or TRBD2, each matching 7 bases. Germline V lookup: CDR1 SGHNT, CDR2 YYREEE (reference sequence). This CDR3 is 16 amino acids long. Between the trimmed V and J ends, which lost 0 bases and 1 base, there was a span of 13 bases. The CDR3 region is CASSLARGGVQETQYF. DNA for the CDR3: TGTGCCAGCAGCTTGGCCAGGGGGGGGGTCCAAGAGACCCAGTACTTC. Full variable domain (remainder filled in from reference TRBV5-4 and TRBJ2-5): ETGVTQSPTHLIKTRGQQVTLRCSSQSGHNTVSWYQQALGQGPQFIFQYYREEENGRGNFPPRFSGLQFPNYSSELNVNALELDDSALYLCASSLARGGVQETQYFGPGTRLLVL.

As DNA, the CDR3 is TGTGCCAGCAGTTTGGGGGAACGAGCTTTCTTT. Translating gives CASSLGERAFF. The gene calls are TRBV27 and TRBJ1-1, with a possible D match to TRBD1 (5 bases). This CDR3 is built from 11 residues. The V gene's germline CDR1 is MNHEY and CDR2 SMNVEV (reference sequence). Trimming removed 3 bases from V and 10 bases from J, with 9 bases in between.

Only a few counts were recorded for this clone. The rearrangement uses TRBV5-5 and TRBJ2-2, with TRBD1 matching 9 bases. V was pared by 4 bases and J by 1 base, with 5 bases of the junction left unmatched. Germline V gene data show CDR1 as SGHKS and CDR2 as YYEKEE (reference sequence). The CDR3 runs to 16 residues. The CDR3 loop reads CASSPGQGRNTGELFF. The CDR3 nucleotides are TGTGCCAGCAGCCCAGGACAGGGGAGGAACACCGGGGAGCTGTTTTTT.

The rearrangement uses TRBV6-5 and TRBJ1-1; D remains ambiguous. Trimming shortened V by 2 bases and J by 7 bases, and 11 bases separated the two germline ends. The CDR3 consists of 13 residues. CDR1 and CDR2 (germline): MNHEY, SVGAGI. The CDR3 loop reads CASSYTFEYEAFF. CDR3 nucleotide sequence: TGTGCCAGCAGTTACACATTTGAGTATGAAGCTTTCTTT.

The chain uses TRBV6-6 and TRBJ1-2; D uncertain. There are 11 residues in the CDR3. V shed 0 bases and J shed 8 bases, with 4 bases lying between them. Germline-derived CDR1 and CDR2 are MNHNY and SVGAGI (reference sequence). The CDR3 DNA reads as TGTGCCAGCAGTTACTCGACGGGCTACACCTTC. Its translation: CASSYSTGYTF.

The DNA for the CDR3 is TGTGCCAGCAGTTTCGGTCGGGACCTCCTTTCACCCCTCCACTTT. Translation: CASSFGRDLLSPLHF. V is TRBV27 and J is TRBJ1-6; the D gene is possibly TRBD1 (5 bases). Looked up from germline, CDR1 is MNHEY and CDR2 is SMNVEV (reference sequence). This CDR3 has 15 amino acids. V was cut by 3 bases and J by 9 bases, with 15 bases left in between.

The rearrangement links TRBV14 to TRBJ2-5; TRBD2 is a possible D gene (6 bases). V lost 0 bases and J 5 bases, leaving 19 bases between the germline ends. The CDR3 extends over 17 amino acids. Germline V CDR1 and CDR2: SGHDN, FVKESK. CDR3 nucleotide sequence: TGTGCCAGCAGCCAAGATGGTTACAGCGGGTACGACGAGACCCAGTACTTC. Translating it yields CASSQDGYSGYDETQYF. Full variable domain (rest looked up from reference TRBV14 and TRBJ2-5): EAGVTQFPSHSVIEKGQTVTLRCDPISGHDNLYWYRRVMGKEIKFLLHFVKESKQDESGMPNNRFLAERTGGTYSTLKVQPAELEDSGVYFCASSQDGYSGYDETQYFGPGTRLLVL.

The chain recombines TRBV25-1 with TRBJ2-7, with TRBD1 matching 9 bases. V lost 6 bases and J lost 0; bases outside the gene matches: 0. The CDR3 has 13 residues. The germline CDR1 and CDR2 sequences are MGHDK and SYGVNS. This CDR3 reads CASRTGGSYEQYF. CDR3 in DNA: TGTGCCAGCAGGACAGGGGGCTCCTACGAGCAGTACTTC.

The table lists this clone with a few counts. The V call is TRBV5-1, the J call TRBJ2-1, with 8 bases aligning to TRBD1. CDR3 length: 13 amino acids. With V trimmed by 7 bases and J by 7 bases, 7 bases remained unmatched. Germline V lookup: CDR1 SGHRS, CDR2 YFSETQ. CDR3 coding DNA: TGCGCCAGCTGGGACAGGAGTAATAATGAGCAGTTCTTC. Its protein product is CASWDRSNNEQFF.

The table lists this clone with a few counts. The rearrangement uses TRBV15 and TRBJ2-3; D gene ambiguous. CDR1 LNHNV and CDR2 YYDKDF come from the germline V gene (reference sequence). V was shortened by 5 bases and J by 8 bases, with 14 bases between the two germline ends. The length of the CDR3 is 13 residues. CDR3 DNA: TGTGCCACCAGCCGACCTGACCAGGCTACGCAGTATTTT. The encoded protein is CATSRPDQATQYF.

The CDR3 bases are TGTGCCAGCAGCCGTTCACACGGGGAGCTGTTTTTT. Translation: CASSRSHGELFF. V gene TRBV7-2 combines with J gene TRBJ2-2, with D unresolved. V lost 5 bases and J lost 7, with 8 bases in between. The CDR3 loop spans 12 amino acids. Germline assignment: CDR1 SGHTA and CDR2 FQGNSA. The full variable domain, rest sourced from reference TRBV7-2 and TRBJ2-2, is GAGVSQSPSNKVTEKGKDVELRCDPISGHTALYWYRQSLGQGLEFLIYFQGNSAPDKSGLPSDRFSAERTGGSVSTLTIQRTQQEDSAVYLCASSRSHGELFFGEGSRLTVL.

The chain has TRBV4-3 and TRBJ2-7, with TRBD1 identical over 7 bases. V gave up 0 bases and J gave up 3 bases; unmatched junction bases: 5. This CDR3 region has 15 residues. Germline V gene data show CDR1 as LGHNA and CDR2 as YSLEER. CDR3 amino acids: CASSQEAGTVYEQYF. DNA of the CDR3: TGCGCCAGCAGCCAAGAGGCCGGGACAGTCTACGAGCAGTACTTC.

This clone was counted only a few times. The rearrangement joins TRBV29-1 to TRBJ2-5; D uncertain. The V and J ends lost 2 bases and 4 bases respectively, with 8 bases between them. CDR1 and CDR2 from the germline V gene are SQVTM and ANQGSEA. This CDR3 region has 12 residues. CDR3 DNA: TGCAGCGTTGAATTAGGCCCAGAGACCCAGTACTTC. Protein sequence: CSVELGPETQYF.

Note on this clone: The junction does not match germline at one end; this may be a read error. The chain carries TRBV29-1 and TRBJ1-1; D may be TRBD1 (5 bases). The CDR3 has 13 amino acids. Germline V gene lookup returns CDR1 SQVTM and CDR2 ANQGSEA. The DNA of the CDR3 is TGCAGCGCTGAAAGGGGCTCGGGGGCTGAAGCTTTCTTT. Translation gives CSAERGSGAEAFF.

The V gene is TRBV27, the J gene TRBJ1-3, with no clear D. Germline V gene lookup returns CDR1 MNHEY and CDR2 SMNVEV (reference sequence). CDR3 length: 14 amino acids. V dropped 2 bases and J dropped 0 bases, with 5 bases sitting between them. The CDR3 region is CASSLTSSGNTIYF. CDR3 in DNA: TGTGCCAGCAGTTTAACGAGCTCTGGAAACACCATATATTTT.

On this clone itself: Within the sample, other DNA sequences also encode this same CDR3. The J gene is TRBJ2-7, the V gene TRBV7-2, with D uncertain. The CDR3 runs to 12 residues. The germline gives CDR1 SGHTA, CDR2 FQGNSA. V lost 1 base to trimming and J lost 4 bases, with 5 bases between them. For the CDR3, the DNA is TGTGCCAGCAGCTTAGTAAGTTACGAGCAGTACTTC. Its protein is CASSLVSYEQYF.